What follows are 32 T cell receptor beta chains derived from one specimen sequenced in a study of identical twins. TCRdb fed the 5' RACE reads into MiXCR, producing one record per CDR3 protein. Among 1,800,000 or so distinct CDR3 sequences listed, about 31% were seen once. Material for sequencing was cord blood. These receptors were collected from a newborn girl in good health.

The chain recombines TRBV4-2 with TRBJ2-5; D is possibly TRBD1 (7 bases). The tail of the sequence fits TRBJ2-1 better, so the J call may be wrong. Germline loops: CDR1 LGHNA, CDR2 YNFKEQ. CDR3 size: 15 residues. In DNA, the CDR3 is TGTGCCAGCAGCCATCAGGGGGGCTCCACCCAGACCCAGTTCTTC. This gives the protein CASSHQGGSTQTQFF.

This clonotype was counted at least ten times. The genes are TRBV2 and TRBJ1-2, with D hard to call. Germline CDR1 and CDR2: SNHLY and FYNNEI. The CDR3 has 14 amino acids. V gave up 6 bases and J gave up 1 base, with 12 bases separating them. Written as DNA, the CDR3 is TGTGCCAGCAGCATAGACGGGGTTAACTATGGCTACACCTTC. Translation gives CASSIDGVNYGYTF.

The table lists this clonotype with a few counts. The chain's CDR3 is CASRLLAGGSEQYF. Written as DNA, the CDR3 is TGCGCCAGCAGATTACTAGCGGGAGGGAGTGAGCAGTACTTC. V usage is TRBV5-1 and J usage is TRBJ2-7; 13 nucleotides line up with TRBD2. CDR3 length equals 14 residues. Per the germline V gene, CDR1 is SGHRS and CDR2 is YFSETQ. Unmatched junction bases numbered 6, after V lost 5 bases and J lost 7 bases.

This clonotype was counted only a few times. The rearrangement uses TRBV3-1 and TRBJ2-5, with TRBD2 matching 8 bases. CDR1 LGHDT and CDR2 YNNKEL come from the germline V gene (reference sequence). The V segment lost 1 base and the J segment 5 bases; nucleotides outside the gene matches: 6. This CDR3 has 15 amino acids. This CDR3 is CASSQGRRGEETQYF. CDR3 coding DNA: TGTGCCAGCAGCCAAGGAAGGCGGGGGGAGGAGACCCAGTACTTC.

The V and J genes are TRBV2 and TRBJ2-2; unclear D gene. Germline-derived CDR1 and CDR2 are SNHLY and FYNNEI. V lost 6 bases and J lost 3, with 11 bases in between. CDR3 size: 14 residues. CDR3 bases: TGTGCCAGCAGGGCCCGTTGGGACACCGGGGAGCTGTTTTTT. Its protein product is CASRARWDTGELFF. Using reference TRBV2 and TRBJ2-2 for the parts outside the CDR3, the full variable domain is EPEVTQTPSHQVTQMGQEVILRCVPISNHLYFYWYRQILGQKVEFLVSFYNNEISEKSEIFDDQFSVERPDGSNFTLKIRSTKLEDSAMYFCASRARWDTGELFFGEGSRLTVL.

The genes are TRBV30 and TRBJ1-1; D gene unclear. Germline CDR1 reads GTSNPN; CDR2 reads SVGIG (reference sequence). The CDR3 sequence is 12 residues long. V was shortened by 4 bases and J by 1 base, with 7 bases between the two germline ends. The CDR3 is CAWKQPNTEAFF. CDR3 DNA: TGTGCCTGGAAACAGCCGAACACTGAAGCTTTCTTT.

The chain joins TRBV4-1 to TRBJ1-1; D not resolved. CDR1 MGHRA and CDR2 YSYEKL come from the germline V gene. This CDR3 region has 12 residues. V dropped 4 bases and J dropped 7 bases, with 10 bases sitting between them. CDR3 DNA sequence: TGCGCCAGCAGCCGACGAGACCGTGAAGCTTTCTTT. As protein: CASSRRDREAFF.

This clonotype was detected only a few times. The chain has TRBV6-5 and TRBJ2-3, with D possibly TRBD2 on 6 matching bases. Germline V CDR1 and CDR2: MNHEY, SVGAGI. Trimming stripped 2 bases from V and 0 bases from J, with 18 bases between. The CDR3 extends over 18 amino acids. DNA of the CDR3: TGTGCCAGCAGTTACGCCCTGGGAACGGGGACTAGCACAGATACGCAGTATTTT. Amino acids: CASSYALGTGTSTDTQYF.

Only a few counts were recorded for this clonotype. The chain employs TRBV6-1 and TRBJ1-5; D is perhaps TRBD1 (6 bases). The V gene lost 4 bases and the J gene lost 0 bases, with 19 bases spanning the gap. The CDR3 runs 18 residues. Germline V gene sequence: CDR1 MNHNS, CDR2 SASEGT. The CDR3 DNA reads TGTGCCAGCAGTGCATACCGGGACACGGCTTATAGCAATCAGCCCCAGCATTTT. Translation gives CASSAYRDTAYSNQPQHF.

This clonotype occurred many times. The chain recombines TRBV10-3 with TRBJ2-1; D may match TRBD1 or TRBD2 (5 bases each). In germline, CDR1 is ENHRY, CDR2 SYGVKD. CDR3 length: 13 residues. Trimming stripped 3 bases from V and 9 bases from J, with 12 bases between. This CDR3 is CAISEEGLGEQFF. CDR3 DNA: TGTGCCATCAGTGAAGAGGGGCTCGGTGAGCAGTTCTTC.

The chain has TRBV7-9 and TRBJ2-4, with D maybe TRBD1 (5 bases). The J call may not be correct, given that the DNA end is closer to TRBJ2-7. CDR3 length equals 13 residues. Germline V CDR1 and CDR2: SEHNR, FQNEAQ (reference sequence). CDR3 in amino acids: CASSLENRYEQYF. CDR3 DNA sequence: TGTGCCAGCAGCTTAGAAAACAGGTACGAGCAGTACTTC.

The CDR3, as DNA: TGTGCCAGCAGTGAAGACAGGGCGCAAGAGACCCAGTACTTC. It is translated as CASSEDRAQETQYF. The chain links TRBV6-1 to TRBJ2-5; a possible D gene is TRBD1 (6 bases). The CDR3 runs to 14 residues. Looked up from germline, CDR1 is MNHNS and CDR2 is SASEGT. The V end lost 1 base, the J end lost 2 bases, and 8 bases lay between the germline ends.

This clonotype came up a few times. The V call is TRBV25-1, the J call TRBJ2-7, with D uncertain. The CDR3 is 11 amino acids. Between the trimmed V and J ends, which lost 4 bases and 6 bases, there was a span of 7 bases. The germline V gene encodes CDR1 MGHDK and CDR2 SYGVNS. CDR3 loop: CASSVLSEQYF. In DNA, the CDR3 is TGTGCCAGCAGTGTCCTCTCCGAGCAGTACTTC.

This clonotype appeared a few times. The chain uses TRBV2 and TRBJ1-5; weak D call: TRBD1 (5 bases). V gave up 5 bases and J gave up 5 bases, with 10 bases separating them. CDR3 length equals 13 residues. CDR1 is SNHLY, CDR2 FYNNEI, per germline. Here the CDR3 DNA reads TGTGCCAGCAGTTCAGGGCGGGATCAGCCCCAGCATTTT. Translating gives CASSSGRDQPQHF. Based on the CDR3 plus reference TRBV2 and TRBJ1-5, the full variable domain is EPEVTQTPSHQVTQMGQEVILRCVPISNHLYFYWYRQILGQKVEFLVSFYNNEISEKSEIFDDQFSVERPDGSNFTLKIRSTKLEDSAMYFCASSSGRDQPQHFGDGTRLSIL.

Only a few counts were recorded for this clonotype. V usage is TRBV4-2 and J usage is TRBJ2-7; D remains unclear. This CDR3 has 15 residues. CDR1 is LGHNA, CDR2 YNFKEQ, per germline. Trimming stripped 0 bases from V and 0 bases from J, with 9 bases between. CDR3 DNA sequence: TGTGCCAGCAGCCAAGAGGCGGTGAGCTCCTACGAGCAGTACTTC. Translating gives CASSQEAVSSYEQYF.

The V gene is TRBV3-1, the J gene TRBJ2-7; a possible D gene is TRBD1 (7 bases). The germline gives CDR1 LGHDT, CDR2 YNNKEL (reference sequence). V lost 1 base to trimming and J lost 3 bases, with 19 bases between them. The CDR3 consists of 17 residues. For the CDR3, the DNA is TGTGCCAGCAGCCAAGGACCCCGCAGGGGGGTAAGCTACGAGCAGTACTTC. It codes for CASSQGPRRGVSYEQYF.

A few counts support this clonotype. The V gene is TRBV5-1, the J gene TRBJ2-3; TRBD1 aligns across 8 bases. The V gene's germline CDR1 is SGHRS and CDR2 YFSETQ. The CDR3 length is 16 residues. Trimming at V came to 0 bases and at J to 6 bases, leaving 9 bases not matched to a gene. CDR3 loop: CASSLAATGVTDTQYF. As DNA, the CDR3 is TGCGCCAGCAGCTTGGCGGCGACAGGGGTCACTGATACGCAGTATTTT.

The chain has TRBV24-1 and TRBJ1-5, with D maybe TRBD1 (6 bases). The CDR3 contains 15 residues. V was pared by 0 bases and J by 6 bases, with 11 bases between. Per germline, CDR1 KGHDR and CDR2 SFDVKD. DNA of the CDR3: TGTGCCACCAGTGATTTGAAGGGGGGGGGTCAGCCCCAGCATTTT. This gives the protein CATSDLKGGGQPQHF.

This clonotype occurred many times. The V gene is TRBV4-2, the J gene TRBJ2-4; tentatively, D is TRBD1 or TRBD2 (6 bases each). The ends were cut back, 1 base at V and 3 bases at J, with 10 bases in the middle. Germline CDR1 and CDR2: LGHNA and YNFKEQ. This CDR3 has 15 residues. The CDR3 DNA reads TGTGCCAGCAGCCAAGCGGGGGCAGGCAAAAACATTCAGTACTTC. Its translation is CASSQAGAGKNIQYF.

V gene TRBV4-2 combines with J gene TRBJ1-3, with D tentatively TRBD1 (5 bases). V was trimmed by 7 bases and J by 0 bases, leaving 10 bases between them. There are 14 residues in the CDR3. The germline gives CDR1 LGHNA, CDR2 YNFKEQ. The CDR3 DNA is TGTGCCAGCACCTCGGACAACTCTGGAAACACCATATATTTT. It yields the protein CASTSDNSGNTIYF.

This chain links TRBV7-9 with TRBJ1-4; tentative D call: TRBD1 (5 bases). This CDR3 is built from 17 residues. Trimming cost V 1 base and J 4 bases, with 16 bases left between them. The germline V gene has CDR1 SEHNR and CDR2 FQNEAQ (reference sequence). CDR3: CASSLGSLQVLNEKLFF. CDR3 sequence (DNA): TGTGCCAGCAGCTTAGGATCCCTACAGGTTCTTAATGAAAAACTGTTTTTT.

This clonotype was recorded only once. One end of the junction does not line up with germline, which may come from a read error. The CDR3 loop is CAGRNDRANSPLHF. The CDR3 DNA reads as TGTGCCGGCAGAAATGACAGGGCTAATTCACCCCTCCACTTT. The J gene is TRBJ1-6, the V gene TRBV27, with TRBD1 matching over 7 bases. The CDR3 spans 14 residues. From germline, CDR1 is MNHEY and CDR2 SMNVEV (reference sequence).

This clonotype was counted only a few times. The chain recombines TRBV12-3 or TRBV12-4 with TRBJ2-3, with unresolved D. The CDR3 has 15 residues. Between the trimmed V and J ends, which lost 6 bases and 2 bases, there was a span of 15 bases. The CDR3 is CASRSDIRHTDTQYF. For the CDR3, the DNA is TGTGCCAGCAGATCTGACATCAGGCACACAGATACGCAGTATTTT.

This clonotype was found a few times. The CDR3 DNA reads TGTGCCAGCTCTAAAACAGGGGCCTATGGCTACACCTTC. This gives the protein CASSKTGAYGYTF. The V gene is TRBV5-6, the J gene TRBJ1-2, with 7 bases lining up with TRBD1. The CDR3 is 13 amino acids. Per the germline V gene, CDR1 is SGHDT and CDR2 is YYEEEE. The V and J ends lost 7 bases and 4 bases, in that order; junction bases with no gene match: 7.

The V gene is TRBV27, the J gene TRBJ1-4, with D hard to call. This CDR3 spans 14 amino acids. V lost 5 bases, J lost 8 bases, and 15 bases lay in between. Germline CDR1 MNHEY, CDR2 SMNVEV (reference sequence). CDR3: CASSPSLLVEKLFF. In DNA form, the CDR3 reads TGTGCCAGCAGTCCGTCCTTGTTAGTCGAAAAACTGTTTTTT.

The DNA for the CDR3 is TGTGCCAGCAGCTTTTGGCTAGCCGACGAGCAGTACTTC. Encoded protein: CASSFWLADEQYF. This sequence joins TRBV7-2 and TRBJ2-7, with D possibly being TRBD2 (5 bases). This CDR3 spans 13 amino acids. In germline, CDR1 is SGHTA, CDR2 FQGNSA. Trimming stripped 3 bases from V and 5 bases from J, with 11 bases between.

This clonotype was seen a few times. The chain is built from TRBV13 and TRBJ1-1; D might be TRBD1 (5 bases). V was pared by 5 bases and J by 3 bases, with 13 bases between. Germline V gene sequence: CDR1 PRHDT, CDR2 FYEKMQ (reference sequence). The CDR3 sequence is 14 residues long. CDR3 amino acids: CASSRPWGDTEAFF. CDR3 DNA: TGTGCCAGCAGCCGACCTTGGGGCGACACTGAAGCTTTCTTT. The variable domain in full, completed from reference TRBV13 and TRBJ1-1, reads AAGVIQSPRHLIKEKRETATLKCYPIPRHDTVYWYQQGPGQDPQFLISFYEKMQSDKGSIPDRFSAQQFSDYHSELNMSSLELGDSALYFCASSRPWGDTEAFFGQGTRLTVV.

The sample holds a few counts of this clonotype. The CDR3, as DNA: TGTGCCAGCATCATGCAGAGCTCCTACAATGAGCAGTTCTTC. Its protein is CASIMQSSYNEQFF. V and J are TRBV7-2 and TRBJ2-1; D gene ambiguous. The CDR3 loop spans 14 amino acids. Germline values: CDR1 SGHTA, CDR2 FQGNSA. V gave up 7 bases and J gave up 0 bases, with 10 bases separating them.

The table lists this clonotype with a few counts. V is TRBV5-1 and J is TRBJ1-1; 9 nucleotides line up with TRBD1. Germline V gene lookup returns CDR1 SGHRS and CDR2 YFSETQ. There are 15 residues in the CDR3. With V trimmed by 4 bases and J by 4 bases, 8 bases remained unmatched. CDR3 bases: TGCGCCAGCAGCACTTTACAGGGGGCCTTCACTGAAGCTTTCTTT. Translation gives CASSTLQGAFTEAFF.

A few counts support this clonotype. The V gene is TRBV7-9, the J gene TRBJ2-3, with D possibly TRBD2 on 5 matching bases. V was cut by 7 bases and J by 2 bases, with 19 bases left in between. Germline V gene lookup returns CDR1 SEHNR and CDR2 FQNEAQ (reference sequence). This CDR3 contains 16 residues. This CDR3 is CASTSPSNPSTDTQYF. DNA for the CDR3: TGTGCCAGCACCTCCCCTAGCAACCCCTCCACAGATACGCAGTATTTT. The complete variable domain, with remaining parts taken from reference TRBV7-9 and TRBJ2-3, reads DTGVSQNPRHKITKRGQNVTFRCDPISEHNRLYWYRQTLGQGPEFLTYFQNEAQLEKSRLLSDRFSAERPKGSFSTLEIQRTEQGDSAMYLCASTSPSNPSTDTQYFGPGTRLTVL.

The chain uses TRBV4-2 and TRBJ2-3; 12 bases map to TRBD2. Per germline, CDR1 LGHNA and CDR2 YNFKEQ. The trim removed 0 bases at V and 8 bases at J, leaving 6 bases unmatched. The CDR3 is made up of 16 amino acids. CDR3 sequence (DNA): TGTGCCAGCAGCCAAGATCTAGCGGGGGGGCGGGGTACGCAGTATTTT. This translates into CASSQDLAGGRGTQYF.

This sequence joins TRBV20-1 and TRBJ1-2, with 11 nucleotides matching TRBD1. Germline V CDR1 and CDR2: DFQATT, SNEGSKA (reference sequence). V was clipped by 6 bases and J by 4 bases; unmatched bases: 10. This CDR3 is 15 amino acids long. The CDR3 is CSASGQGAGGYGYTF. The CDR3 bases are TGCAGTGCCTCTGGACAGGGGGCGGGTGGCTATGGCTACACCTTC.